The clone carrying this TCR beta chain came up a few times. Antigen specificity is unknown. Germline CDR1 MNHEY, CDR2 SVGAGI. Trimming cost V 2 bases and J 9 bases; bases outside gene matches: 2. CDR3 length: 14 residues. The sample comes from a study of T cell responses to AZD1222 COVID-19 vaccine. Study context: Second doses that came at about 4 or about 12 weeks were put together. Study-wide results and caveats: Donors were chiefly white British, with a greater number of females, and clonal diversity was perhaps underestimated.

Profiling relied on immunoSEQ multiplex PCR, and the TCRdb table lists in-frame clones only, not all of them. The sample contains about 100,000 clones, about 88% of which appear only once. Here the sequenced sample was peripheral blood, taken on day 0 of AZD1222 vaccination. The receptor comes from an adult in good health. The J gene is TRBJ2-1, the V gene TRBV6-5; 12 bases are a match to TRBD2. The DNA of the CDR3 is TGTGCCAGCAGTTACGAGGGACTAGCGGGTGAGCAGTTCTTC. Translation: CASSYEGLAGEQFF.